This T cell receptor beta chain was found in a study of CD8 T cells in Susac syndrome. In the study overall: Of the sequenced Susac syndrome patients, over 5 had active disease and about 8 were in remission.

The authors reverse transcribed 0.5 to 1 ug RNA with random hexamers. The CDR3 of TCR beta was amplified by immunoSEQ multiplex PCR across 54 Vbeta and 13 Jbeta. Via MiXCR, TCRdb re-called the immunoSEQ multiplex PCR reads, giving one row per CDR3 protein. The profile covers about 150,000 distinct CDR3 sequences, with approximately 95% appearing a single time and roughly 0.16% taken by the ten largest. This CDR3 has 15 amino acids. Per the germline V gene, CDR1 is SGDLS and CDR2 is YYNGEE. V was clipped by 0 bases and J by 3 bases; unmatched bases: 0. Sequencing of TCR beta was performed on blood CD8+ T cells and on blood CD4+ T cells. TEMRA cells were enriched by FACS, while CD8+ and CD4+ T cells were obtained through a negative isolation that was performed magnetically.

The gene calls are TRBV9 and TRBJ1-3; 10 bases line up with TRBD1. This receptor was obtained from a human donor with Susac syndrome. The sequencing input was CD4+ T cells from PBMCs. CDR3 nucleotides: TGTGCCAGCAGCGTAGGGACAGGGGGTGGAAACACCATATATTTT. It yields the protein CASSVGTGGGNTIYF.